Following are 27 T cell receptor beta chains from one sample sequenced in a study of T cell responses to AZD1222 COVID-19 vaccine. The data were produced by immunoSEQ multiplex PCR, yet TCRdb's version contains in-frame clones alone and is incomplete. Among approximately 74,000 clones listed, around four fifths were seen once. Sequencing used peripheral blood, obtained on day 0 of AZD1222 vaccination. The receptors come from an adult in good health.

By proportion, this clone is medium-sized (0.01 to 0.1%). The V call is TRBV5-6, the J call TRBJ2-7; D perhaps matches TRBD1 (6 bases). The CDR3 totals 14 residues. V was cut by 2 bases and J by 0 bases, with 9 bases left in between. CDR1 SGHDT and CDR2 YYEEEE come from the germline V gene. This chain's CDR3 is CASSFRGSSYEQYF. The CDR3 DNA sequence: TGTGCCAGCAGCTTCAGGGGAAGCTCCTACGAGCAGTACTTC. The full variable domain, rest sourced from reference TRBV5-6 and TRBJ2-7, is DAGVTQSPTHLIKTRGQQVTLRCSPKSGHDTVSWYQQALGQGPQFIFQYYEEEERQRGNFPDRFSGHQFPNYSSELNVNALLLGDSALYLCASSFRGSSYEQYFGPGTRLTVT.

This clone has a single count. J is TRBJ2-5 and V is TRBV2, with 9 bases matching TRBD1. The CDR3 sequence is 15 residues long. The germline CDR1 and CDR2 sequences are SNHLY and FYNNEI. Trimming took 2 bases from V and 2 from J; bases not matched to a gene: 3. The CDR3 coding sequence is TGTGCCAGCAGTGAACTGGGACAGGGACAAGAGACCCAGTACTTC. This sequence encodes CASSELGQGQETQYF.

This clone has more than one count but fewer than ten. The chain is built from TRBV7-6 and TRBJ2-1, with TRBD1 matching over 7 bases. With V trimmed by 5 bases and J by 2 bases, 9 bases remained unmatched. The CDR3 extends over 16 amino acids. CDR1 and CDR2 from the germline V gene are SGHVS and FNYEAQ. As DNA, the CDR3 is TGTGCCAGCAGCCCAATGACCGGGACAGCCTACAATGAGCAGTTCTTC. Translation gives CASSPMTGTAYNEQFF. Full variable domain (outside the CDR3, taken from reference TRBV7-6 and TRBJ2-1): GAGVSQSPRYKVTKRGQDVALRCDPISGHVSLYWYRQALGQGPEFLTYFNYEAQQDKSGLPNDRFSAERPEGSISTLTIQRTEQRDSAMYRCASSPMTGTAYNEQFFGPGTRLTVL.

The chain joins TRBV19 to TRBJ2-5; 9 nucleotides match TRBD2. CDR1 LNHDA and CDR2 SQIVND come from the germline V gene (reference sequence). The V gene end was trimmed by 3 bases and the J gene end by 5 bases; junction bases not matched to a gene: 7. The CDR3 length is 15 residues. CDR3 sequence (DNA): TGTGCCAGTAGTATCGTTGGACTAGCGCGTGAGACCCAGTACTTC. This encodes CASSIVGLARETQYF. Supplemented by reference TRBV19 and TRBJ2-5, the full variable domain reads DGGITQSPKYLFRKEGQNVTLSCEQNLNHDAMYWYRQDPGQGLRLIYYSQIVNDFQKGDIAEGYSVSREKKESFPLTVTSAQKNPTAFYLCASSIVGLARETQYFGPGTRLLVL.

By share, this clone counts as medium-sized. This chain links TRBV9 with TRBJ2-5; D is undetermined. This CDR3 is built from 15 residues. V lost 1 base and J 5 bases, leaving 15 bases between the germline ends. Germline CDR1 reads SGDLS; CDR2 reads YYNGEE. In DNA form, the CDR3 reads TGTGCCAGCAGCGTAAGTTGGGGATATGCGGAGACCCAGTACTTC. Residues: CASSVSWGYAETQYF.

This chain joins TRBV7-9 and TRBJ2-7, with 7 positions matching TRBD2. CDR3 length: 17 residues. Germline lookup yields CDR1 SEHNR and CDR2 FQNEAQ (reference sequence). Losses at the gene ends were 4 bases for V and 4 bases for J; bases not matched to a gene: 16. The CDR3 region is CASSSPPVGGSGYEQYF. The DNA of the CDR3 is TGTGCCAGCAGCTCCCCCCCCGTTGGCGGGAGTGGTTACGAGCAGTACTTC.

The genes are TRBV7-2 and TRBJ1-2, with TRBD1 identical over 7 bases. With V trimmed by 5 bases and J by 0 bases, 6 bases remained unmatched. The CDR3 is 15 amino acids. CDR1 and CDR2 (germline): SGHTA, FQGNSA. This chain's CDR3 is CASSPRQGANYGYTF. DNA for the CDR3: TGTGCCAGCAGCCCAAGACAGGGTGCTAACTATGGCTACACCTTC.

The chain is built from TRBV19 and TRBJ1-4; a possible D gene is TRBD1 (6 bases). V gave up 10 bases and J gave up 5 bases, with 29 bases separating them. The CDR3 covers 18 residues. Germline V lookup: CDR1 LNHDA, CDR2 SQIVND (reference sequence). The CDR3 reads CATHPGQRDWDNNEKLFF. CDR3 nucleotide sequence: TGTGCCACCCACCCAGGCCAGCGTGATTGGGACAACAATGAAAAACTGTTTTTT.

This clone was recorded a few times. The rearrangement joins TRBV6-1 to TRBJ2-1; perhaps TRBD1 as D (6 bases). The length of the CDR3 is 15 residues. The germline gives CDR1 MNHNS, CDR2 SASEGT. Trimming removed 1 base from V and 0 bases from J, with 7 bases in between. CDR3 loop: CASSEVGGSYNEQFF. As DNA, the CDR3 is TGTGCCAGCAGTGAAGTAGGGGGCTCCTACAATGAGCAGTTCTTC.

The rearrangement links TRBV7-2 to TRBJ1-1, with D possibly TRBD1 on 6 matching bases. The V gene's germline CDR1 is SGHTA and CDR2 FQGNSA. V was shortened by 2 bases and J by 3 bases, with 7 bases between the two germline ends. This CDR3 is built from 13 residues. CDR3 sequence (DNA): TGTGCCAGCAGCTTAAAGGGGGACACTGAAGCTTTCTTT. Its protein is CASSLKGDTEAFF.

This clone appeared a single time. The chain recombines TRBV7-9 with TRBJ2-1; D is unclear. V dropped 5 bases and J dropped 7 bases, with 9 bases sitting between them. This CDR3 contains 12 residues. From germline, CDR1 is SEHNR and CDR2 FQNEAQ (reference sequence). The CDR3 region is CASSGPSNEQFF. In DNA, the CDR3 is TGTGCCAGCAGCGGGCCCAGTAATGAGCAGTTCTTC.

The rearrangement uses TRBV5-3 and TRBJ2-7, with D unresolved. TRBV5-3 qualifies as an ORF whose function is uncertain. The CDR3 has 12 amino acids. V shed 2 bases and J shed 2 bases, with 5 bases lying between them. DNA of the CDR3: TGTGCCAGAAGCTTACGTCCCTACGAGCAGTACTTC. Encoded protein: CARSLRPYEQYF.

DNA for the CDR3: TGTGCCAGCAGCTCACCAATGACAGGGGGGGTCTCCTACGAGCAGTACTTC. Translated, it gives CASSSPMTGGVSYEQYF. The gene calls are TRBV5-4 and TRBJ2-7, with 9 bases lining up with TRBD1. Germline V lookup: CDR1 SGHNT, CDR2 YYREEE (reference sequence). Trimming took 3 bases from V and 0 from J; bases not matched to a gene: 10. The CDR3 covers 17 residues.

The CDR3 spells CASTLVGGAREQYF. The CDR3, as DNA: TGCGCCAGCACTTTGGTAGGGGGGGCTCGGGAGCAGTACTTC. The chain couples TRBV5-1 to TRBJ2-7; TRBD2 might be the D (7 bases). CDR1 and CDR2 from the germline V gene are SGHRS and YFSETQ. The CDR3 runs 14 residues. V dropped 6 bases and J dropped 7 bases, with 20 bases sitting between them.

This chain joins TRBV4-3 and TRBJ2-5, with TRBD2 identical over 8 bases. Losses at the gene ends were 0 bases for V and 4 bases for J; bases not matched to a gene: 4. Per germline, CDR1 LGHNA and CDR2 YSLEER. This CDR3 is 15 amino acids long. The CDR3 sequence: CASSQDGSGRETQYF. CDR3 nucleotide sequence: TGCGCCAGCAGCCAAGATGGAAGCGGGAGAGAGACCCAGTACTTC.

This chain uses TRBV4-2 with TRBJ1-2, with D hard to call. V shed 0 bases and J shed 4 bases, with 9 bases lying between them. Per the germline V gene, CDR1 is LGHNA and CDR2 is YNFKEQ. The CDR3 has 14 amino acids. DNA for the CDR3: TGTGCCAGCAGCCAAGAGGTAGTAACCTATGGCTACACCTTC. Translating gives CASSQEVVTYGYTF.

This clone has a handful of counts. The chain couples TRBV7-2 to TRBJ1-1; no clear D. V was shortened by 5 bases and J by 6 bases, with 16 bases between the two germline ends. Germline assignment: CDR1 SGHTA and CDR2 FQGNSA. CDR3 size: 14 residues. This CDR3 reads CASSLDLEIAEAFF. The CDR3, as DNA: TGTGCCAGCAGCCTCGACCTGGAGATCGCTGAAGCTTTCTTT.

The chain has TRBV19 and TRBJ1-2; possibly TRBD1 for D (6 bases). This CDR3 has 15 amino acids. Germline V lookup: CDR1 LNHDA, CDR2 SQIVND (reference sequence). The ends were cut back, 5 bases at V and 4 bases at J, with 17 bases in the middle. This chain's CDR3 is CASSSVGGRPYGYTF. The CDR3 nucleotides read TGTGCCAGTAGTTCAGTCGGGGGGCGGCCCTATGGCTACACCTTC.

V and J are TRBV5-4 and TRBJ2-5, with a weak D call TRBD1 (6 bases). The CDR3 length is 13 residues. Trimming removed 0 bases from V and 9 bases from J, with 12 bases in between. The germline V gene has CDR1 SGHNT and CDR2 YYREEE (reference sequence). CDR3 in amino acids: CASSLEYRAPQYF. CDR3 DNA sequence: TGTGCCAGCAGCTTGGAGTACAGGGCCCCCCAGTACTTC. Full variable domain (missing parts from reference TRBV5-4 and TRBJ2-5): ETGVTQSPTHLIKTRGQQVTLRCSSQSGHNTVSWYQQALGQGPQFIFQYYREEENGRGNFPPRFSGLQFPNYSSELNVNALELDDSALYLCASSLEYRAPQYFGPGTRLLVL.

V is TRBV6-2 or TRBV6-3 and J is TRBJ1-1; no clear D. Trimming left V 5 bases short and J 1 base short, with 14 bases between. The CDR3 runs to 15 residues. Germline lookup yields CDR1 MNHEY and CDR2 SVGEGT. The CDR3 loop reads CASSGRLWKNTEAFF. DNA for the CDR3: TGTGCCAGCAGTGGCCGGTTATGGAAGAACACTGAAGCTTTCTTT.

The table lists this clone with a few counts. The chain is built from TRBV19 and TRBJ1-5; D gene uncertain. The germline V gene has CDR1 LNHDA and CDR2 SQIVND (reference sequence). This CDR3 has 15 amino acids. V lost 6 bases and J 4 bases, leaving 16 bases between the germline ends. The chain's CDR3 is CASRPDGVGNQPQHF. CDR3 DNA sequence: TGTGCCAGTAGACCCGACGGGGTCGGAAATCAGCCCCAGCATTTT.

The V call is TRBV29-1, the J call TRBJ2-3; 10 bases align to TRBD2. This CDR3 is built from 16 residues. The V gene end was trimmed by 2 bases and the J gene end by 3 bases; junction bases not matched to a gene: 8. Germline CDR1 is SQVTM and CDR2 is ANQGSEA. The CDR3 protein is CSVESPSGGVTDTQYF. Written as DNA, the CDR3 is TGCAGCGTTGAATCCCCTAGCGGGGGTGTGACAGATACGCAGTATTTT.

This chain uses TRBV20-1 with TRBJ1-1; D might be TRBD1 (6 bases). CDR3 size: 13 residues. The ends were cut back, 3 bases at V and 11 bases at J, with 19 bases in the middle. Germline lookup yields CDR1 DFQATT and CDR2 SNEGSKA (reference sequence). In DNA, the CDR3 is TGCAGTGCTAGTCCCGAGGGGGGGGCGTGGGCTTTCTTT. Its translation: CSASPEGGAWAFF.

The V call is TRBV4-1, the J call TRBJ1-1; TRBD1 matches at 7 bases. The germline CDR1 and CDR2 sequences are MGHRA and YSYEKL. V lost 2 bases to trimming and J lost 4 bases; unmatched junction nucleotides: 7. This CDR3 is 15 amino acids long. Here the CDR3 DNA reads TGCGCCAGCAGCCAATCAGACAGGGAAACCACTGAAGCTTTCTTT. This sequence encodes CASSQSDRETTEAFF.

CDR3 region: CASSRLGYEQYF. CDR3 bases: TGTGCCAGCAGTCGACTAGGCTACGAGCAGTACTTC. The chain couples TRBV2 to TRBJ2-7; maybe TRBD2 (6 bases). Trimming removed 5 bases at V and 3 bases at J, with 8 bases between. The germline CDR1 and CDR2 sequences are SNHLY and FYNNEI. This CDR3 has 12 amino acids.

The rearrangement links TRBV6-2 or TRBV6-3 to TRBJ2-7; D gene unclear. V was shortened by 5 bases and J by 7 bases, with 21 bases between the two germline ends. This CDR3 contains 15 residues. Germline-derived CDR1 and CDR2 are MNHEY and SVGEGT. CDR3 nucleotide sequence: TGTGCCAGCAGTACTTCCGAGTTTCCGATCGGGGAGCAGTACTTC. It specifies CASSTSEFPIGEQYF.

The chain uses TRBV20-1 and TRBJ2-7; D might be TRBD2 (5 bases). CDR1 and CDR2 from the germline V gene are DFQATT and SNEGSKA (reference sequence). V was shortened by 3 bases and J by 1 base, with 16 bases between the two germline ends. This CDR3 has 15 residues. The CDR3 DNA is TGCAGTGCTAGTGTTTATCGTAGCGATTCCTACGAGCAGTACTTC. As protein: CSASVYRSDSYEQYF.